Below are 12 T cell receptor beta chains sequenced from a single sample in a study of T cell clonality in common variable immunodeficiency. For these TCRs, the target antigens are not known. Sequenced by immunoSEQ multiplex PCR; TCRdb stores in-frame clones only, minus some. The sample has approximately 12,000 clones, none seen only once; the top ten hold more than 5.5%. Study conclusions and caveats: Common variable immunodeficiency TCR beta sequences reportedly had fewer deletions and N-nucleotide insertions.

The sequenced material came from peripheral blood mononuclear cells. These receptors all stem from a human donor with common variable immunodeficiency.

The part of the CDR3 DNA that was read is TGTGCCTTGGACAGGGCAGAGACC. It encodes CALDRAET. The whole CDR3 region reads CALDRAETQYF. The chain combines TRBV30 with TRBJ2-5; TRBD1 matches 8 bases. With the read ending 3 residues before the CDR3 end, the germline J gene is used to fill in that end. The germline gives CDR1 GTSNPN, CDR2 SVGIG (reference sequence). CDR3 length equals 11 residues. J lost 4 bases, V lost 7 bases, and 2 bases had no gene match. Using reference TRBV30 and TRBJ2-5 for the parts outside the CDR3, the full variable domain is SQTIHQWPATLVQPVGSPLSLECTVEGTSNPNLYWYRQAAGRGLQLLFYSVGIGQISSEVPQNLSASRPQDRQFILSSKKLLLSDSGFYLCALDRAETQYFGPGTRLLVL.

On this clone itself: The read is 3 residues too short to cover the CDR3 end, so that end is filled in from the germline J gene. This rearrangement joins TRBV30 to TRBJ2-3, with TRBD2 matching 14 bases. V was clipped by 7 bases and J by 4 bases; unmatched bases: 13. This CDR3 comprises 17 residues. In germline, CDR1 is GTSNPN, CDR2 SVGIG (reference sequence). CDR3 DNA (partial): TGTGCCTCCGGGACTAGCGGGGGTTCCCAATGGGCAGATACG. The encoded protein is CASGTSGGSQWADT. The complete CDR3 sequence is CASGTSGGSQWADTQYF.

Partial CDR3 DNA: TGTGCCAGCTCACCAAAGAACGACAGGGGGATAGATACG. Encoded protein: CASSPKNDRGIDT. The full CDR3 protein reads CASSPKNDRGIDTQYF. The chain combines TRBV18 with TRBJ2-3; 9 bases are shared with TRBD1. The read terminates 3 residues ahead of where the CDR3 ends, so the germline J gene completes it. The germline CDR1 and CDR2 sequences are KGHSH and LQKENI. The CDR3 extends over 16 amino acids. The J segment lost 5 bases and the V segment lost 2 bases, leaving 8 bases of the junction unmatched.

This clone was detected only a few times. The read halts 3 residues ahead of the CDR3 end, with the missing end drawn from the germline J gene. The chain employs TRBV20-1 and TRBJ1-6, with D maybe TRBD1 (5 bases). Germline CDR1 and CDR2: DFQATT and SNEGSKA (reference sequence). The CDR3 has 13 amino acids. Trimming removed 3 bases from V and 8 bases from J, with 11 bases in between. The CDR3 sequence: CSASEGLHSPLHF. The CDR3 bases that were read are TGCAGTGCTAGCGAGGGACTTCATTCACCC.

In this sample, this clone turned up a few times. The sequenced part of the CDR3 DNA is TGTGCCAGTTCGCAGGGGCAGCCC. Its protein product is CASSQGQP. The entire CDR3 sequence reads CASSQGQPQHF. The chain recombines TRBV19 with TRBJ1-5; D may be TRBD1 (6 bases). The read ends 3 residues early relative to the CDR3; the germline J gene fills the gap. Germline V CDR1 and CDR2: LNHDA, SQIVND (reference sequence). CDR3 size: 11 residues. V shed 8 bases and J shed 7 bases, with 9 bases lying between them.

Only a few counts were recorded for this clone. The read halts 3 residues ahead of the CDR3 end, with the missing end drawn from the germline J gene. The genes are TRBV7-2 and TRBJ2-1; 7 nucleotides align to TRBD2. The CDR3 is 14 amino acids. V was pared by 5 bases and J by 6 bases, with 7 bases of the junction left unmatched. Germline loops: CDR1 SGHTA, CDR2 FQGNSA. Partial CDR3 DNA: TGTGCCAGCAGCCCAAGACTAGCTCGCAATGAG. Translation: CASSPRLARNE. The CDR3, in full, reads CASSPRLARNEQFF.

The sample holds a few counts of this clone. The CDR3 end is not reached by the read, which stops 3 residues before it; the germline J gene fills it in. The chain has TRBV7-6 and TRBJ2-1, with D possibly TRBD1 on 5 matching bases. Trimming removed 2 bases from V and 6 bases from J, with 11 bases in between. From germline, CDR1 is SGHVS and CDR2 FNYEAQ. This CDR3 contains 14 residues. CDR3 amino acids: CASSLYQGSNEQFF. CDR3 DNA, as far as it was read: TGTGCCAGCAGCTTATACCAGGGCTCCAATGAG.

Turning to this clone: The read terminates 3 residues ahead of where the CDR3 ends, so the germline J gene completes it. V is TRBV30 and J is TRBJ2-2; D may be TRBD1 (5 bases). CDR1 and CDR2 (germline): GTSNPN, SVGIG (reference sequence). V was cut by 4 bases and J by 8 bases, with 17 bases left in between. This CDR3 is 14 amino acids long. The CDR3 bases that were read are TGTGCCTGGAACACCAGGGAAGTAGGAGGGGAG. Its translation is CAWNTREVGGE. The CDR3 in full is CAWNTREVGGELFF.

Concerning this clone itself: One end of the junction is discordant with germline, which a read error may explain. CDR3 residues: CSSSLSGGWETQYF. CDR3 DNA (partial): TGTTCCAGCAGCTTATCCGGGGGATGGGAGACC. The chain is built from TRBV7-9 and TRBJ2-5, with a possible D match to TRBD2 (6 bases). Read coverage stops 3 residues before the CDR3 terminus; the germline J gene supplies the remainder. This CDR3 comprises 14 residues. CDR1 is SEHNR, CDR2 FQNEAQ, per germline (reference sequence).

In its sample, this clone was seen many times. The read falls 3 residues short of the CDR3 end, and the missing part is taken from the germline J gene. The chain recombines TRBV10-1 with TRBJ1-5; 7 bases are a match to TRBD1. The V gene end was trimmed by 6 bases and the J gene end by 0 bases; junction bases not matched to a gene: 11. This CDR3 spans 17 amino acids. Germline V CDR1 and CDR2: WNHNN, SYGVQD (reference sequence). CDR3 amino acids: CASRGDRVWDSNQPQHF. The part of the CDR3 DNA that was read is TGCGCCAGCAGGGGTGACAGGGTATGGGATAGCAATCAGCCC.

As concerns this clone: The read comes to an end 3 residues before the CDR3 does, leaving the germline J gene to fill in the end. The rearrangement joins TRBV5-1 to TRBJ2-1, with 12 bases identical to TRBD2. Germline loops: CDR1 SGHRS, CDR2 YFSETQ. Trimming at V came to 2 bases and at J to 8 bases, leaving 8 bases not matched to a gene. This CDR3 has 16 residues. The CDR3 protein is CASSLRPSGGADEQFF. CDR3 DNA (partial): TGCGCCAGCAGCTTACGCCCTAGCGGGGGGGCAGATGAG. Using reference TRBV5-1 and TRBJ2-1 for the parts outside the CDR3, the full variable domain is KAGVTQTPRYLIKTRGQQVTLSCSPISGHRSVSWYQQTPGQGLQFLFEYFSETQRNKGNFPGRFSGRQFSNSRSEMNVSTLELGDSALYLCASSLRPSGGADEQFFGPGTRLTVL.

In its sample, this clone was seen a few times. The observed sequence ends 3 residues before the CDR3 terminus, with the missing tail filled in from the germline J gene. V is TRBV30 and J is TRBJ1-2; D gene unclear. This CDR3 has 12 residues. The V end was cut by 0 bases, the J end by 4 bases, with 6 bases between. Germline V gene sequence: CDR1 GTSNPN, CDR2 SVGIG (reference sequence). The CDR3: CAWSVSGYGYTF. CDR3 DNA, as far as it was read: TGTGCCTGGAGTGTATCGGGCTATGGC.